This is a list of T cell receptor beta chains from one sample in a study of cytomegalovirus exposure and HLA in healthy donors. The data were produced by immunoSEQ multiplex PCR, yet TCRdb's version contains in-frame clones alone and is incomplete. Here the sample spans 85,000 to 120,000 clones, around 68% being singletons. Input material: PBMCs. The receptors were sampled from a human donor in good health. Both conserved end residues are part of each CDR3. D genes are given only for firm matches. Expanded clones get a size class; other rows say once, few or many, or leave the size out.

d_call | clone_size | j_call | v_call | cdr3_nt | cdr3_aa
- | once | TRBJ2-3 | TRBV20-1 | TGCAGTGCTTGGACTGATACGCAGTATTTT | CSAWTDTQYF
TRBD2 | - | TRBJ2-1 | TRBV5-1 | TGCGCCAGCAGCCCCGGGACTAGGGGTCGGCCTTCCTACAATGAGCAGTTCTTC | CASSPGTRGRPSYNEQFF
- | - | TRBJ1-1 | TRBV19 | TGTGCCAGTAGTATCACCGGGGGGACTGAAGCTTTCTTT | CASSITGGTEAFF
- | few | TRBJ1-1 | TRBV7-9 | TGTGCCAGCAGCTTAGGAGGTCGGCGGGCTTTCTTT | CASSLGGRRAFF
TRBD2 | - | TRBJ2-3 | TRBV29-1 | TGCAGCGTTGGCATCGGAGCGGGATGGTCAGATACGCAGTATTTT | CSVGIGAGWSDTQYF
TRBD1 | few | TRBJ1-3 | TRBV18 | TGTGCCAGCTCACCAATCCGACAGGGTGTCGGGGATCGGAGAAACACCATATATTTT | CASSPIRQGVGDRRNTIYF
TRBD2 | - | TRBJ2-3 | TRBV6-1 | TGTGCCAGCAGTGAAGCAGCGGGAGGGCCAGATACGCAGTATTTT | CASSEAAGGPDTQYF
TRBD2 | - | TRBJ2-1 | TRBV5-1 | TGCGCCAGCAGCTTGTTTGGGACTAGCGGGTCGGGTGGGCTTTTGGATGAGCAGTTCTTC | CASSLFGTSGSGGLLDEQFF
TRBD1 | - | TRBJ2-2 | TRBV5-1 | TGCGCCAGCAACAGACAGGGGAACACCGGGGAGCTGTTTTTT | CASNRQGNTGELFF
- | few | TRBJ2-7 | TRBV4-2 | TGTGCCAGCAGCCAAGATAGGTTAGGGAGCGAGCAGTACTTC | CASSQDRLGSEQYF
- | few | TRBJ2-5 | TRBV6-1 | TGTGCCAGCAGTGGGACAGTGCGCCAAGAGACCCAGTACTTC | CASSGTVRQETQYF
- | - | TRBJ1-1 | TRBV10-3 | TGTGCCATCAGTGCTGGGGGCGGCACTGAAGCTTTCTTT | CAISAGGGTEAFF
TRBD1 | - | TRBJ2-6 | TRBV27 | TGTGCCAGCAGTTTACTCGCCGGGACAGGGTTCTCTGGGGCCAACGTCCTGACTTTC | CASSLLAGTGFSGANVLTF
- | - | TRBJ1-1 | TRBV18 | TGTGCCAGCTCATCAAACCGGGACATCCTAAACACTGAAGCTTTCTTT | CASSSNRDILNTEAFF
TRBD2 | - | TRBJ2-5 | TRBV19 | TGTGCCAGTAGTCACGGACTAGCGCGTGCGGAGACCCAGTACTTC | CASSHGLARAETQYF
TRBD2 | few | TRBJ2-7 | TRBV7-8 | TGTGCCAGCAGCCCCAGGACTAGCGGGACCTCCTACGAGCAGTACTTC | CASSPRTSGTSYEQYF
TRBD1 | few | TRBJ2-7 | TRBV6-1 | TGTGCCAGTCAAGAGGTATTACAGGGGGTCTACGAGCAGTACTTC | CASQEVLQGVYEQYF
- | once | TRBJ2-3 | TRBV7-8 | TGTGCCAGCAGCCCGCAATCGGCGGGAAGCACAGATACGCAGTATTTT | CASSPQSAGSTDTQYF
- | few | TRBJ1-5 | TRBV27 | TGTGCCAGCAGTTTAGAGGGGGAGAATCAGCCCCAGCATTTT | CASSLEGENQPQHF
- | - | TRBJ1-1 | TRBV11-2 | TGTGCCAGCTCCAGAGGAGGGGACAACACTGAAGCTTTCTTT | CASSRGGDNTEAFF
TRBD2 | - | TRBJ2-5 | TRBV27 | TGTGCCAGCAGTCCACTAGCGGGAGTGCGCGAGACCCAGTACTTC | CASSPLAGVRETQYF
TRBD1 | - | TRBJ2-3 | TRBV7-6 | TGTGCCAGCAGCTTAGCGCTCAGGGGGCGTTACACAGATACGCAGTATTTT | CASSLALRGRYTDTQYF
TRBD2 | - | TRBJ2-7 | TRBV9 | TGTGCCAGCAGCTTAGCGGGAGTTGGCTACGAGCAGTACTTC | CASSLAGVGYEQYF
- | - | TRBJ2-7 | TRBV4-1 | TGCGCCAGCAGCCAAGACCCTAGGAACCCCTACGAGCAGTACTTC | CASSQDPRNPYEQYF
TRBD1 | once | TRBJ1-2 | TRBV5-4 | TGTGCCAGCGAAGACAGGGTCTATGGCTACACCTTC | CASEDRVYGYTF
TRBD2 | - | TRBJ2-7 | TRBV6-1 | TGTGCCAGCAGTGAAGCCTCGACCGGGACTAGCGGGAGGACTTACGAGCAGTACTTC | CASSEASTGTSGRTYEQYF